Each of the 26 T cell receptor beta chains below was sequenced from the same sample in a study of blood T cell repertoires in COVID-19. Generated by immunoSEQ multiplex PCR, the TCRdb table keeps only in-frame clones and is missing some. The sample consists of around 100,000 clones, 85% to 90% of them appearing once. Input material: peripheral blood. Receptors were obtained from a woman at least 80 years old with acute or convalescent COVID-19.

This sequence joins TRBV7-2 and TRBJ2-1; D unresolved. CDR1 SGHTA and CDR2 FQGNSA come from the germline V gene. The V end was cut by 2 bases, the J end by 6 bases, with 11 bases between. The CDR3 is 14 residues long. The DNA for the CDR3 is TGTGCCAGCAGCTTACAGGTCGTGGGCAATGAGCAGTTCTTC. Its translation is CASSLQVVGNEQFF.

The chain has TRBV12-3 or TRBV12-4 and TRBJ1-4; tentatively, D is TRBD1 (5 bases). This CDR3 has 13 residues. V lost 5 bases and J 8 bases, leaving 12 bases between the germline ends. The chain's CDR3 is CASSASGREKLFF. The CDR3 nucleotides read TGTGCCAGCAGTGCCTCAGGGCGAGAAAAACTGTTTTTT.

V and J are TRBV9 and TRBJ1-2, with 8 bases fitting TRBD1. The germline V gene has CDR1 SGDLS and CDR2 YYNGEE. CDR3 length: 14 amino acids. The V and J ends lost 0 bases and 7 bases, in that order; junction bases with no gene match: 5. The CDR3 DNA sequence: TGTGCCAGCAGCGTAGCTTCAGGGGGCGGTGGCTACACCTTC. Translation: CASSVASGGGGYTF.

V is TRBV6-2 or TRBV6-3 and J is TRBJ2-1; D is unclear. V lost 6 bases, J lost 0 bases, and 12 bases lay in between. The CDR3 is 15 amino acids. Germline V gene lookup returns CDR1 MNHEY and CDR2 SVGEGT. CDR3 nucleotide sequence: TGTGCCAGCAGCGCCGTTAGAACCTCCTACAATGAGCAGTTCTTC. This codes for CASSAVRTSYNEQFF.

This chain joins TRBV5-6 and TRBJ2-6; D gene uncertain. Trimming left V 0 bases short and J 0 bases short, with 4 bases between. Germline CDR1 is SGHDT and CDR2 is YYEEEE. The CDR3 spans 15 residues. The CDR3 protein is CASSLGASGANVLTF. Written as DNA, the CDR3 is TGTGCCAGCAGCTTGGGGGCCTCTGGGGCCAACGTCCTGACTTTC.

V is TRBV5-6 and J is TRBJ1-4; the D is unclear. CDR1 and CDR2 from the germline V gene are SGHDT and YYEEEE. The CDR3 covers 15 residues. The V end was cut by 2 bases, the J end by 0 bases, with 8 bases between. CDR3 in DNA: TGTGCCAGCAGCTTCTACACAGCAACTAATGAAAAACTGTTTTTT. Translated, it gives CASSFYTATNEKLFF.

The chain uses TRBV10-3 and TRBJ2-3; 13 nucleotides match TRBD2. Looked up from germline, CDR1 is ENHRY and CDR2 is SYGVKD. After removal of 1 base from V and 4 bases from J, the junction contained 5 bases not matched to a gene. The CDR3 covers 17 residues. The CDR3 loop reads CAISEYGLAGVADTQYF. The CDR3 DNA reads TGTGCCATCAGTGAGTACGGACTAGCGGGGGTCGCAGATACGCAGTATTTT.

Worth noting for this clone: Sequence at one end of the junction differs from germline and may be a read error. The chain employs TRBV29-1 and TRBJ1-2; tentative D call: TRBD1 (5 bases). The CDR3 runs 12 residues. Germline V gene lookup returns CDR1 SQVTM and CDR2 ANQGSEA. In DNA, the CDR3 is TGCAGCGTCGAAGGCAGGGAGGGTGGCTACACCTTC. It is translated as CSVEGREGGYTF.

The CDR3 loop is CASSQVPGLNTGELFF. DNA of the CDR3: TGCGCCAGCAGCCAAGTGCCAGGACTGAACACCGGGGAGCTGTTTTTT. J is TRBJ2-2 and V is TRBV4-3; a weak D match, TRBD2 (5 bases). Germline lookup yields CDR1 LGHNA and CDR2 YSLEER. Trimming left V 1 base short and J 1 base short, with 10 bases between. The CDR3 contains 16 residues.

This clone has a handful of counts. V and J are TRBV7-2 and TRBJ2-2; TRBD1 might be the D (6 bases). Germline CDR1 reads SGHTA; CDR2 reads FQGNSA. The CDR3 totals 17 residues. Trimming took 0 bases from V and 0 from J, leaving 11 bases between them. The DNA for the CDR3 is TGTGCCAGCAGCTTAGCCGGGACAACCTCGAACACCGGGGAGCTGTTTTTT. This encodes CASSLAGTTSNTGELFF.

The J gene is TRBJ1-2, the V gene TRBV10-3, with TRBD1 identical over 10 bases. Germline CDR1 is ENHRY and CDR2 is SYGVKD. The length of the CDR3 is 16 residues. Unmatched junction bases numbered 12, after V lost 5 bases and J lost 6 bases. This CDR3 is CAISPKDRGLYDGYTF. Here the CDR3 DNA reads TGTGCCATCAGTCCAAAAGACAGGGGGCTTTACGATGGCTACACCTTC.

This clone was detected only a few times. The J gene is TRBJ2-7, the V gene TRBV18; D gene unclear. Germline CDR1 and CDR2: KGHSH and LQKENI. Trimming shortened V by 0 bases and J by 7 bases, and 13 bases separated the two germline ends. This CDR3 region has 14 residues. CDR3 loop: CASSPPRQWWEQYF. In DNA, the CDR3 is TGTGCCAGCTCACCACCGAGGCAGTGGTGGGAGCAGTACTTC.

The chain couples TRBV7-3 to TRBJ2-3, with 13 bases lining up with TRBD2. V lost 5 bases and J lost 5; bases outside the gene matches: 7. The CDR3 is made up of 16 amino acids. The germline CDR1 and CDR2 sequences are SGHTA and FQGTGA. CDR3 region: CASSRLAGGEVDTQYF. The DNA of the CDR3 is TGTGCCAGCAGCAGACTAGCGGGGGGCGAGGTAGATACGCAGTATTTT.

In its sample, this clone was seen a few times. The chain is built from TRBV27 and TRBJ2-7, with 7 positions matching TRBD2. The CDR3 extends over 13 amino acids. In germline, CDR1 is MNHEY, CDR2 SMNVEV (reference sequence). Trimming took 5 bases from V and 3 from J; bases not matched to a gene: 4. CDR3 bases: TGTGCCAGCAGTAAACTAGCGTACTACGAGCAGTACTTC. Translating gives CASSKLAYYEQYF.

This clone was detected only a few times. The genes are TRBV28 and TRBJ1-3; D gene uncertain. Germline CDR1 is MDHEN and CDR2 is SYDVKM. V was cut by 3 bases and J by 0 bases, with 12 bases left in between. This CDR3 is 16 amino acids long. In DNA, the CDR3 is TGTGCCAGCAGTTTTGGAGGCGGACCCTCTGGAAACACCATATATTTT. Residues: CASSFGGGPSGNTIYF. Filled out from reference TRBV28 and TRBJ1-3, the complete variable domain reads DVKVTQSSRYLVKRTGEKVFLECVQDMDHENMFWYRQDPGLGLRLIYFSYDVKMKEKGDIPEGYSVSREKKERFSLILESASTNQTSMYLCASSFGGGPSGNTIYFGEGSWLTVV.

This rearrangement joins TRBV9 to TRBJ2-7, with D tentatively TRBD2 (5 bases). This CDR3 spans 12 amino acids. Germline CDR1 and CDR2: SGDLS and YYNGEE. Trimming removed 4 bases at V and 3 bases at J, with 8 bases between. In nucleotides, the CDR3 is TGTGCCAGCAGCCCCGAGGGCTACGAGCAGTACTTC. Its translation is CASSPEGYEQYF.

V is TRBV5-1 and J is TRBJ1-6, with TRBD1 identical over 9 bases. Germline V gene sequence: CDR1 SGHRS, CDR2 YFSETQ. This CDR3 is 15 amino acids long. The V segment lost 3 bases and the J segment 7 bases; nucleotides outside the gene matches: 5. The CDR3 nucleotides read TGCGCCAGCAGCTCCGGGACAGGGTTCAATTCACCCCTCCACTTT. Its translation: CASSSGTGFNSPLHF. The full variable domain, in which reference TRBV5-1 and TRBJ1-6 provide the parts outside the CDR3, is KAGVTQTPRYLIKTRGQQVTLSCSPISGHRSVSWYQQTPGQGLQFLFEYFSETQRNKGNFPGRFSGRQFSNSRSEMNVSTLELGDSALYLCASSSGTGFNSPLHFGNGTRLTVT.

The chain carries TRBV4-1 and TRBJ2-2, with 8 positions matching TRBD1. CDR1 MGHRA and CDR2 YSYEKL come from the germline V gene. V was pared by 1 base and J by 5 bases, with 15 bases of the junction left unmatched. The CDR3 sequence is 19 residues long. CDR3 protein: CASSQARRGLFQGTGELFF. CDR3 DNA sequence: TGCGCCAGCAGCCAAGCCCGCAGGGGGCTCTTTCAGGGTACCGGGGAGCTGTTTTTT.

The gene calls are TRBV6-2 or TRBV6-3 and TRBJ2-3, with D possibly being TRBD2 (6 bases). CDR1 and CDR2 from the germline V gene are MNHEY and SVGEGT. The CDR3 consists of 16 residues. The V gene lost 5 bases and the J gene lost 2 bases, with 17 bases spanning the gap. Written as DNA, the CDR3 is TGTGCCAGCAGTGAGCCTAGCGTGGGATACACAGATACGCAGTATTTT. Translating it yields CASSEPSVGYTDTQYF.

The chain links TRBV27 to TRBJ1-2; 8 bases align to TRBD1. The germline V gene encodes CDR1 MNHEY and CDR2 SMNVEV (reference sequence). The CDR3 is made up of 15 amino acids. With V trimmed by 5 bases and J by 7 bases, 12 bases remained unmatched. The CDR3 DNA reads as TGTGCCAGCAGTCCTATCGACAGGGGAGATCTTGGCTACACCTTC. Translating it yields CASSPIDRGDLGYTF.

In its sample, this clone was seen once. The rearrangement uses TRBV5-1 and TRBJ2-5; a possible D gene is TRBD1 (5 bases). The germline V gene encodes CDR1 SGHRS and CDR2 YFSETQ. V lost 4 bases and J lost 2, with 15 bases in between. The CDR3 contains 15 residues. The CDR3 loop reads CASSQGFDRQETQYF. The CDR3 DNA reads TGCGCCAGCAGCCAGGGATTCGACAGACAAGAGACCCAGTACTTC.

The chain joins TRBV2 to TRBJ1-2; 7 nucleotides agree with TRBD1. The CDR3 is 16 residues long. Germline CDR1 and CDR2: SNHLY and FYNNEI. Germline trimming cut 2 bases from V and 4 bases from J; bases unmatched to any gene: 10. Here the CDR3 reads CASSENKDRALYGYTF. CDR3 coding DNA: TGTGCCAGCAGTGAAAATAAAGACAGGGCCCTCTATGGCTACACCTTC.

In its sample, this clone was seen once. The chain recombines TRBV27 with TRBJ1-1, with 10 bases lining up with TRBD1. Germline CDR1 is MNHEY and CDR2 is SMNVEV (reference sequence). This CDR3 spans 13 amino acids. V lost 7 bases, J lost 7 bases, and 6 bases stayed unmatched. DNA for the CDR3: TGTGCCAGCAATAGACAGGGGGCGGGTGAAGCTTTCTTT. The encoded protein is CASNRQGAGEAFF.

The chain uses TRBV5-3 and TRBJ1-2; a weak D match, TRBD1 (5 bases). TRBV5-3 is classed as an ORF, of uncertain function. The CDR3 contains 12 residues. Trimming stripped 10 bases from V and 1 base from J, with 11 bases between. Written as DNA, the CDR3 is TGTGCCCTGCAGGGTTTTAACTATGGCTACACCTTC. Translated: CALQGFNYGYTF.

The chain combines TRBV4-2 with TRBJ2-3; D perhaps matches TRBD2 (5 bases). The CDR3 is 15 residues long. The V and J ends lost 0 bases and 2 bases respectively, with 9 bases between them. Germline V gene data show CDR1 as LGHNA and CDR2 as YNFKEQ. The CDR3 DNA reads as TGTGCCAGCAGCCAAGACCGGGGTCACACAGATACGCAGTATTTT. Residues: CASSQDRGHTDTQYF.

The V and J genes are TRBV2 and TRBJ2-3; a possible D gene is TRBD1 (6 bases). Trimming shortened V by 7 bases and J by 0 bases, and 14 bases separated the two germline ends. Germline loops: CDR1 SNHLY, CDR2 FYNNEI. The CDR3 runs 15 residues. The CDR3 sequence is CASKGDTSSTDTQYF. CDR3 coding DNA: TGTGCCAGCAAGGGGGACACCTCTAGCACAGATACGCAGTATTTT.